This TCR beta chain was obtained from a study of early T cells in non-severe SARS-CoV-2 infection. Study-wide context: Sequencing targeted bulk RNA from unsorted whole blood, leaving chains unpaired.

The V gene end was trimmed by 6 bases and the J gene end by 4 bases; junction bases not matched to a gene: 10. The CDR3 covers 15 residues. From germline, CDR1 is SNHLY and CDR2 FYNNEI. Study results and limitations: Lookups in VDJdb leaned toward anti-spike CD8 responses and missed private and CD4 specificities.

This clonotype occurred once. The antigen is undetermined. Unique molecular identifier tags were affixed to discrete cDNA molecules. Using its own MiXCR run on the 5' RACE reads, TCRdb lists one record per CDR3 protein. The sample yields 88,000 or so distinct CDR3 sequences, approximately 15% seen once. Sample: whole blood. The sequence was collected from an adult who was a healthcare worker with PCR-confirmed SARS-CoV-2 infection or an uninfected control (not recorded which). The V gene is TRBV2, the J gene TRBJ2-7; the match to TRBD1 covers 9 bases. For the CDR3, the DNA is TGTGCCAGCAGGCCCCTGGAACAGGGGGCTTACGAGCAGTACTTC. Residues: CASRPLEQGAYEQYF.